A selection of T cell receptor beta chains follows, all from one sample in a study of T cells in tumors after PD-1 blockade. Repertoires were generated with immunoSEQ multiplex PCR, while TCRdb's copy carries only in-frame clones and drops some. In the table there are about 63,000 clones, around 72% of which are singletons. The input for sequencing was PBMCs, taken after anti-PD-1 treatment. These receptors came from a human donor with basal cell carcinoma. The CDR3 runs from the conserved cysteine through the conserved F or W. The D gene is left open where the match is weak.

d_gene: TRBD1; j_gene: TRBJ1-1; v_gene: TRBV5-1; CDR3aa: CASSGTGGVKMNTEAFF
d_gene: NA; j_gene: TRBJ1-1; v_gene: TRBV29-1; CDR3aa: CSVEEAQGNTEAFF
d_gene: NA; j_gene: TRBJ1-2; v_gene: TRBV28; CDR3aa: CASSTLTPNYGYTF
d_gene: NA; j_gene: TRBJ1-2; v_gene: TRBV29-1; CDR3aa: CSSQQGAGYGYTF
d_gene: TRBD2; j_gene: TRBJ2-3; v_gene: TRBV6-2/TRBV6-3; CDR3aa: CASSGTSGGISFGTDTQYF
d_gene: TRBD2; j_gene: TRBJ2-1; v_gene: TRBV5-4; CDR3aa: CASSLEGRGAYNEQFF
d_gene: NA; j_gene: TRBJ2-7; v_gene: TRBV12-3/TRBV12-4; CDR3aa: CASRGTTYEQYF
d_gene: TRBD2; j_gene: TRBJ2-7; v_gene: TRBV5-1; CDR3aa: CASRGTSGDQYEQYF
d_gene: NA; j_gene: TRBJ2-7; v_gene: TRBV6-2/TRBV6-3; CDR3aa: CASIPATASYEQYF
d_gene: NA; j_gene: TRBJ1-1; v_gene: TRBV15; CDR3aa: CATSRDQRKTEAFF
d_gene: TRBD1; j_gene: TRBJ1-4; v_gene: TRBV4-1; CDR3aa: CASSHPDRENEKLFF
d_gene: NA; j_gene: TRBJ1-6; v_gene: TRBV25-1; CDR3aa: CASASGTKNSPLHF
d_gene: NA; j_gene: TRBJ1-3; v_gene: TRBV10-3; CDR3aa: CAITGTQGNTIYF
d_gene: NA; j_gene: TRBJ2-5; v_gene: TRBV5-1; CDR3aa: CASSISPSQETQYF
d_gene: NA; j_gene: TRBJ1-6; v_gene: TRBV28; CDR3aa: CATIGNAGSQSPLHF
d_gene: NA; j_gene: TRBJ2-7; v_gene: TRBV6-1; CDR3aa: CASSEEQGSSYEQYF
d_gene: TRBD1; j_gene: TRBJ2-3; v_gene: TRBV7-7; CDR3aa: CASSSGGIGTDTQYF
d_gene: NA; j_gene: TRBJ1-1; v_gene: TRBV29-1; CDR3aa: CSVARILDTEAFF
d_gene: TRBD1; j_gene: TRBJ2-2; v_gene: TRBV6-6; CDR3aa: CASRPGTDNTGELFF
d_gene: TRBD2; j_gene: TRBJ2-3; v_gene: TRBV5-1; CDR3aa: CASRPGTSGTDTQYF
d_gene: TRBD1; j_gene: TRBJ2-1; v_gene: TRBV6-4; CDR3aa: CATAQGDNEQFF
d_gene: NA; j_gene: TRBJ1-4; v_gene: TRBV6-5; CDR3aa: CASRKDPYEKLFF
d_gene: NA; j_gene: TRBJ2-1; v_gene: TRBV9; CDR3aa: CASSVVFNEQFF
d_gene: TRBD2; j_gene: TRBJ2-7; v_gene: TRBV5-4; CDR3aa: CASSSGTSYEQYF
d_gene: NA; j_gene: TRBJ2-2; v_gene: TRBV11-3; CDR3aa: CASSRGMANTGELFF
d_gene: TRBD1; j_gene: TRBJ2-1; v_gene: TRBV5-5; CDR3aa: CASSLDWDRGNEQFF
d_gene: TRBD1; j_gene: TRBJ1-1; v_gene: TRBV5-8; CDR3aa: CASSLVAGGAMNTEAFF
d_gene: NA; j_gene: TRBJ1-5; v_gene: TRBV6-6; CDR3aa: CASSYSPDGNQPQHF
d_gene: NA; j_gene: TRBJ1-3; v_gene: TRBV19; CDR3aa: CASSGQSSSGNTIYF
d_gene: NA; j_gene: TRBJ1-2; v_gene: TRBV29-1; CDR3aa: CSVRDLYGYTF
d_gene: TRBD1; j_gene: TRBJ1-2; v_gene: TRBV19; CDR3aa: CASSPGTGGAGSF
d_gene: NA; j_gene: TRBJ2-1; v_gene: TRBV5-6; CDR3aa: CASSPPGLPRNEQFF
d_gene: TRBD1; j_gene: TRBJ1-2; v_gene: TRBV6-5; CDR3aa: CASSRGQGDGYTF
d_gene: NA; j_gene: TRBJ1-2; v_gene: TRBV10-1; CDR3aa: CASSENQGIGYGYTF
d_gene: NA; j_gene: TRBJ2-5; v_gene: TRBV30; CDR3aa: CAWKSGNQETQYF
d_gene: NA; j_gene: TRBJ2-7; v_gene: TRBV7-2; CDR3aa: CASSFRVSSYEQYF
d_gene: TRBD1; j_gene: TRBJ1-1; v_gene: TRBV18; CDR3aa: CASQGGPNTEAFF
d_gene: NA; j_gene: TRBJ2-3; v_gene: TRBV5-1; CDR3aa: CASSPEGGTDTQYF
d_gene: TRBD1; j_gene: TRBJ2-7; v_gene: TRBV30; CDR3aa: CAWGPGQASYEQYF
d_gene: NA; j_gene: TRBJ1-3; v_gene: TRBV5-1; CDR3aa: CASRGVGSGNTIYF
d_gene: NA; j_gene: TRBJ2-1; v_gene: TRBV3-1/TRBV3-2; CDR3aa: CASSQVSRGHNEQFF
d_gene: NA; j_gene: TRBJ2-3; v_gene: TRBV5-4; CDR3aa: CASSLWASPADTQYF
d_gene: NA; j_gene: TRBJ1-6; v_gene: TRBV25-1; CDR3aa: CASSERGFSPLHF
d_gene: NA; j_gene: TRBJ2-1; v_gene: TRBV19; CDR3aa: CASSIALRGAHYNEQFF
d_gene: TRBD1; j_gene: TRBJ2-2; v_gene: TRBV5-1; CDR3aa: CASSSGTGSGELFF
d_gene: NA; j_gene: TRBJ1-5; v_gene: TRBV2; CDR3aa: CASSEGWGPGQPQHF
d_gene: NA; j_gene: TRBJ2-7; v_gene: TRBV6-5; CDR3aa: CASAKGQTYEQYF
d_gene: NA; j_gene: TRBJ1-3; v_gene: TRBV5-1; CDR3aa: CASSLIGTSGNTIYF
d_gene: NA; j_gene: TRBJ2-1; v_gene: TRBV7-8; CDR3aa: CASSFSPQEGQRYNEQFF
d_gene: NA; j_gene: TRBJ1-3; v_gene: TRBV5-5; CDR3aa: CASSLILSGNTIYF
d_gene: NA; j_gene: TRBJ1-5; v_gene: TRBV23-1; CDR3aa: CASRRGHNSNQPQHF